The source of this T cell receptor delta chain is a study of Vδ1+ human thymocytes. The template was reverse-transcribed extracted RNA. Pooled V-gene forward primers with one constant-region reverse primer generated the CDR3 amplicons by multiplex PCR. TCRdb re-called the multiplex PCR reads via CATT. Of around 56,000 delta-chain clones in the sample, more than 12% are singletons; the top ten hold about 0.4%. Thymocytes were sorted as CD3+ TCRVdelta1+ TCRVdelta2- after alphabeta T cell depletion. Comment on this clone: Antigen: not known.

The study, taken as a whole, reports: Thymic TRG and TRD repertoires appeared highly polyclonal, with Gaussian CDR3 length distributions. The authors advised highly purified populations and single-cell validation. Unlike peripheral blood Vdelta1+ controls, thymic delta-chain sequences included about 20% Vdelta2 and few Vdelta3.

The CDR3 runs 15 residues. CDR1 and CDR2 (germline): TSWWSYY, QGS. The V end lost 6 bases, the J end lost 0 bases, and 14 bases lay between the germline ends. The sequence was obtained from a girl less than two years old who had congenital heart surgery. The sample taken for sequencing was Vdelta1+ gamma-delta thymocytes from the thymus. This sample's subset: FACS-sorted CD3+ TCRalphabeta- TCRVdelta1+ TCRVdelta2- thymocytes. The J gene is TRDJ1, the V gene TRDV1; D is possibly TRDD2 (6 bases). CDR3 region: CALGGPTLYTDKLIF. CDR3 bases: TGTGCTCTTGGAGGTCCTACTCTCTACACCGATAAACTCATCTTT.